The 19 T cell receptor beta chains below come from one sample, sequenced in a study of molecular identifiers for immune sequencing clone quantification (dated by TCRdb to the late 2010s). The library was prepared using PCR. Instrument used: NextSeq 500. The public reads were quality trimmed at Q25 with fastp and then assembled into clones with MiXCR by TCRdb, keeping productive beta chains. Rows matching on CDR3 protein sequence are summarized as one entry with the most common DNA and genes. The sample yields around 480,000 distinct CDR3 sequences; roughly 25% were counted once. About 0.75% of the sample is in the top ten clones. The sample comprised naive CD8+ T cells from blood, with Jurkat cell RNA spiked in. The intended sense of this specimen's cell subset or site label: FACS-sorted CD8+CD4-CCR7+CD45RA+ naive T cells. The receptors were gathered from a human donor in good health. Some libraries in this study had Jurkat cell RNA spiked in.

This clonotype was observed a few times. The chain uses TRBV7-6 and TRBJ1-2; D not certain. The V gene lost 1 base and the J gene lost 2 bases, with 8 bases spanning the gap. Germline CDR1 reads SGHVS; CDR2 reads FNYEAQ. CDR3 length: 14 residues. The CDR3 spells CASSLGGRNYGYTF. For the CDR3, the DNA is TGTGCCAGCAGCTTAGGAGGGCGAAACTATGGCTACACCTTC.

To note about this clonotype: A much larger clone lies one base from this, so it may be a read error. The rearrangement joins TRBV2 to TRBJ2-3; 8 bases agree with TRBD2. The CDR3 spans 15 residues. CDR1 SNHLY and CDR2 FYNNEI come from the germline V gene. V shed 8 bases, J shed 0 bases, and the junction held 7 bases outside the gene matches. CDR3 residues: CASCVSSGSTDTQYF. In DNA, the CDR3 is TGTGCCAGCTGTGTTTCTAGCGGGAGCACAGATACGCAGTATTTT. Combining the CDR3 with reference TRBV2 and TRBJ2-3 gives the whole variable domain EPEVTQTPSHQVTQMGQEVILRCVPISNHLYFYWYRQILGQKVEFLVSFYNNEISEKSEIFDDQFSVERPDGSNFTLKIRSTKLEDSAMYFCASCVSSGSTDTQYFGPGTRLTVL.

The chain has TRBV27 and TRBJ2-3; 7 nucleotides match TRBD2. This CDR3 contains 17 residues. J gave up 1 base and V 2 bases, and 9 bases lay outside the gene matches. In germline, CDR1 is MNHEY, CDR2 SMNVEV (reference sequence). The DNA of the CDR3 is TGTGCCAGCAGTTTACTATTTCCGGGGGGTGGCACAGATACGCAGTATTTT. Amino acids: CASSLLFPGGGTDTQYF.

The chain recombines TRBV27 with TRBJ1-5, with D possibly TRBD1 on 5 matching bases. Germline loops: CDR1 MNHEY, CDR2 SMNVEV (reference sequence). The CDR3 runs 15 residues. V lost 4 bases and J 5 bases, leaving 15 bases between the germline ends. CDR3 region: CASSWGGAADQPQHF. The CDR3, as DNA: TGTGCCAGCAGTTGGGGCGGGGCCGCGGATCAGCCCCAGCATTTT.

The chain recombines TRBV5-1 with TRBJ2-7, with 9 bases lining up with TRBD1. This CDR3 is built from 15 residues. CDR1 is SGHRS, CDR2 YFSETQ, per germline. Losses at the gene ends were 6 bases for V and 5 bases for J; bases not matched to a gene: 12. For the CDR3, the DNA is TGCGCCAGCATGCTCCAGGGGGGACAGGGCAACGAGCAGTACTTC. Its protein product is CASMLQGGQGNEQYF.

The chain couples TRBV27 to TRBJ2-7; TRBD1 might be the D (6 bases). CDR1 and CDR2 from the germline V gene are MNHEY and SMNVEV (reference sequence). The CDR3 covers 14 residues. Trimming cost V 2 bases and J 2 bases, with 10 bases left between them. The CDR3 protein is CASSLGTPTYEQYF. The CDR3, as DNA: TGTGCCAGCAGTTTAGGGACACCAACCTACGAGCAGTACTTC.

This clonotype was detected once. This may be a read error, as it is one base from a much larger clone. This chain uses TRBV30 with TRBJ2-7; D may be TRBD1 or TRBD2 (5 bases each). CDR1 GTSNPN and CDR2 SVGIG come from the germline V gene (reference sequence). Trimming pared 7 bases from V and 3 bases from J, leaving 16 bases between. The CDR3 extends over 13 amino acids. CDR3 in amino acids: CALATGTGYEQYF. CDR3 bases: TGTGCCTTGGCCACGGGGACCGGCTACGAGCAGTACTTC. Variable domain in full (rest from reference TRBV30 and TRBJ2-7): SQTIHQWPATLVQPVGSPLSLECTVEGTSNPNLYWYRQAAGRGLQLLFYSVGIGQISSEVPQNLSASRPQDRQFILSSKKLLLSDSGFYLCALATGTGYEQYFGPGTRLTVT.

The gene calls are TRBV30 and TRBJ1-1; D remains unclear. CDR1 and CDR2 (germline): GTSNPN, SVGIG (reference sequence). The CDR3 consists of 10 residues. V was cut by 7 bases and J by 6 bases, with 9 bases left in between. The CDR3 DNA reads TGTGCCTATAATGGGGCTGAAGCTTTCTTT. Translation: CAYNGAEAFF.

As to this clonotype: Given a much more abundant clone one base away, this may be a read error. In this CDR3 the conserved last residue, phenylalanine or tryptophan, is missing, so a read error is likely. The chain links TRBV7-9 to TRBJ2-7; 7 bases fit TRBD1. The CDR3 spans 15 residues. CDR1 SEHNR and CDR2 FQNEAQ come from the germline V gene (reference sequence). V gave up 4 bases and J gave up 4 bases; unmatched junction bases: 10. The CDR3 here is CASSSGQAVAYEQYL. The DNA of the CDR3 is TGTGCCAGCAGCTCCGGACAGGCAGTTGCTTACGAGCAGTACCTC.

The table lists this clonotype with a few counts. This chain links TRBV30 with TRBJ1-1; TRBD1 might be the D (6 bases). Trimming shortened V by 0 bases and J by 3 bases, and 14 bases separated the two germline ends. The CDR3 runs 15 residues. Germline V gene sequence: CDR1 GTSNPN, CDR2 SVGIG (reference sequence). As DNA, the CDR3 is TGTGCCTGGAGTGTACTGCGGGAGGGGGACACTGAAGCTTTCTTT. Translation gives CAWSVLREGDTEAFF.

The table lists this clonotype with a few counts. The V gene is TRBV4-3, the J gene TRBJ2-7; either TRBD1 or TRBD2 may supply D (5 bases each). Germline CDR1 reads LGHNA; CDR2 reads YSLEER. The CDR3 has 17 amino acids. Deletions cut 4 bases from V and 5 bases from J, with 24 bases between. CDR3 loop: CASSLRWAREWYHEQYF. DNA for the CDR3: TGCGCCAGCAGCCTCCGATGGGCCAGGGAGTGGTATCACGAGCAGTACTTC.

This clonotype was found many times. This chain joins TRBV29-1 and TRBJ2-4, with 7 bases aligning to TRBD1. Germline values: CDR1 SQVTM, CDR2 ANQGSEA. The V segment lost 4 bases and the J segment 6 bases; nucleotides outside the gene matches: 3. This CDR3 has 12 residues. The CDR3 sequence is CSVVGDRNIQYF. In DNA, the CDR3 is TGCAGCGTTGTGGGGGACAGAAACATTCAGTACTTC.

This clonotype showed up many times. This chain joins TRBV7-9 and TRBJ1-2, with 8 bases aligning to TRBD1. The J segment lost 6 bases and the V segment lost 2 bases, leaving 2 bases of the junction unmatched. CDR3 length: 13 amino acids. Germline lookup yields CDR1 SEHNR and CDR2 FQNEAQ (reference sequence). The CDR3 DNA reads as TGTGCCAGCAGCTTAAACAGGGGGGATGGCTACACCTTC. It translates to CASSLNRGDGYTF. Using reference TRBV7-9 and TRBJ1-2 for the parts outside the CDR3, the full variable domain is DTGVSQNPRHKITKRGQNVTFRCDPISEHNRLYWYRQTLGQGPEFLTYFQNEAQLEKSRLLSDRFSAERPKGSFSTLEIQRTEQGDSAMYLCASSLNRGDGYTFGSGTRLTVV.

This clonotype was seen at least ten times. The chain employs TRBV28 and TRBJ2-5; TRBD1 agrees at 7 bases. The V and J ends lost 5 bases and 0 bases, in that order; junction bases with no gene match: 6. The CDR3 is 15 amino acids. Germline values: CDR1 MDHEN, CDR2 SYDVKM. The CDR3: CASSPTGSYQETQYF. CDR3 nucleotide sequence: TGTGCCAGCAGTCCGACAGGGTCGTACCAAGAGACCCAGTACTTC.

V is TRBV10-2 and J is TRBJ1-1, with D unclear. This CDR3 is 13 amino acids long. CDR1 and CDR2 (germline): WSHSY, SAAADI. Trimming shortened V by 2 bases and J by 8 bases, and 12 bases separated the two germline ends. CDR3 loop: CASSEVGGDEAFF. The CDR3 DNA follows: TGCGCCAGCAGTGAGGTTGGCGGAGACGAAGCTTTCTTT.

The CDR3, as DNA: TGTGCCAGCAGCAGGCCCGAGGGCGCGCCCACCGGGGAGCTGTTTTTT. Its translation: CASSRPEGAPTGELFF. The genes are TRBV7-6 and TRBJ2-2; D perhaps matches TRBD2 (5 bases). Germline-derived CDR1 and CDR2 are SGHVS and FNYEAQ. V lost 5 bases and J 4 bases, leaving 17 bases between the germline ends. The CDR3 sequence is 16 residues long.

This clonotype was seen only a few times. This may be a read error: a much more frequent sequence differs by one nucleotide. V usage is TRBV4-2 and J usage is TRBJ2-7, with 12 bases matching TRBD2. From germline, CDR1 is LGHNA and CDR2 YNFKEQ. The CDR3 length is 14 residues. V lost 3 bases and J lost 3; bases outside the gene matches: 0. The DNA of the CDR3 is TGTGCCAGCAGCCAGGGACTAGCGGGCTACGAGCAGTACTTC. This gives the protein CASSQGLAGYEQYF.

Remarks on this clonotype: A much larger clone is a single base away; this may be a read error. The chain combines TRBV30 with TRBJ1-1; D gene uncertain. Germline lookup yields CDR1 GTSNPN and CDR2 SVGIG (reference sequence). This CDR3 is built from 11 residues. This CDR3 is CACTPNTVAFF. The CDR3 nucleotides read TGTGCCTGTACACCGAACACTGTAGCTTTCTTT.

The chain recombines TRBV3-1 with TRBJ2-5; the match to TRBD2 covers 12 bases. Germline CDR1 reads LGHDT; CDR2 reads YNNKEL (reference sequence). V lost 0 bases, J lost 5 bases, and 10 bases stayed unmatched. This CDR3 spans 18 amino acids. The CDR3 DNA reads TGTGCCAGCAGCCAAGATCTCCTAGCGGGGGGGCGAGGGGAGACCCAGTACTTC. Translating gives CASSQDLLAGGRGETQYF.